The 26 T cell receptor beta chains in this list originate from one sample, sequenced in a study of shared T cell receptors in the human thymus. Clones were sequenced by immunoSEQ multiplex PCR, and TCRdb holds only the in-frame ones, with some missing. The sample shows approximately 400,000 clones, roughly 94% of them seen only once. The sequenced sample was thymocytes. The receptors shown here come from a human donor.

The rearrangement links TRBV27 to TRBJ2-2; D might be TRBD1 or TRBD2, each matching 5 bases. V was shortened by 6 bases and J by 2 bases, with 10 bases between the two germline ends. The germline V gene encodes CDR1 MNHEY and CDR2 SMNVEV (reference sequence). The CDR3 totals 14 residues. The CDR3: CASSRDRNTGELFF. In DNA form, the CDR3 reads TGTGCCAGCAGCCGGGACCGCAACACCGGGGAGCTGTTTTTT.

V gene TRBV2 combines with J gene TRBJ2-1, with TRBD2 identical over 7 bases. The germline V gene has CDR1 SNHLY and CDR2 FYNNEI. Unmatched junction bases numbered 3, after V lost 3 bases and J lost 4 bases. The CDR3 is made up of 14 amino acids. The CDR3 nucleotides read TGTGCCAGCAGTGAGACTAGCTGGTACAATGAGCAGTTCTTC. It encodes CASSETSWYNEQFF.

The J gene is TRBJ1-2, the V gene TRBV21-1; the table's D call, TRBD1, has no DNA check behind it. TRBV21-1 is tagged as a pseudogene. The CDR3 length is 14 residues. CDR3 in DNA: TGTGCCAGCAGCAAAGCCAGGGGGAGCTATGGCTACACCTTC. This encodes CASSKARGSYGYTF.

The CDR3, as DNA: TGTGCCAGCAGTCCGGGGGACCGGGGACTAGCGGGAGGGCGAAATGAGCAGTTCTTC. Protein sequence: CASSPGDRGLAGGRNEQFF. This chain links TRBV27 with TRBJ2-1; 16 bases map to TRBD2. Germline V CDR1 and CDR2: MNHEY, SMNVEV (reference sequence). The CDR3 length is 19 residues. V was pared by 5 bases and J by 7 bases, with 14 bases of the junction left unmatched.

This chain uses TRBV28 with TRBJ1-5, with D unresolved. Trimming stripped 6 bases from V and 8 bases from J, with 11 bases between. This CDR3 region has 12 residues. CDR1 and CDR2 from the germline V gene are MDHEN and SYDVKM. For the CDR3, the DNA is TGTGCCAGCAGCCTAAGGGCTGAGCCCCAGCATTTT. Translating it yields CASSLRAEPQHF.

The chain links TRBV10-1 to TRBJ2-2; D unresolved. Trimming pared 7 bases from V and 12 bases from J, leaving 12 bases between. Germline V gene lookup returns CDR1 WNHNN and CDR2 SYGVQD (reference sequence). The CDR3 is 11 residues long. The CDR3 coding sequence is TGCGCCAGCATAATCGTAATAAAGCTGTTTTTT. Protein sequence: CASIIVIKLFF.

CDR3 protein: CATEGPLGLEQYF. CDR3 DNA sequence: TGTGCCACTGAGGGCCCCCTAGGGCTCGAGCAGTACTTC. The chain couples TRBV10-3 to TRBJ2-7, with a weak D call TRBD2 (5 bases). In germline, CDR1 is ENHRY, CDR2 SYGVKD. There are 13 residues in the CDR3. Trimming cost V 10 bases and J 6 bases, with 19 bases left between them.

The chain recombines TRBV15 with TRBJ2-3; D call uncertain. This CDR3 is built from 12 residues. Trimming removed 1 base from V and 4 bases from J, with 3 bases in between. Germline CDR1 LNHNV, CDR2 YYDKDF (reference sequence). The CDR3 DNA is TGTGCCACCAGCAGAGGTTCAGATACGCAGTATTTT. It codes for CATSRGSDTQYF.

The V call is TRBV7-2, the J call TRBJ2-7; 7 nucleotides match TRBD1. Losses at the gene ends were 2 bases for V and 5 bases for J; bases not matched to a gene: 18. The CDR3 runs 18 residues. Germline V gene lookup returns CDR1 SGHTA and CDR2 FQGNSA. CDR3 protein: CASSLYVGTTGEGNEQYF. CDR3 DNA: TGTGCCAGCAGCTTATATGTGGGGACCACAGGGGAAGGCAACGAGCAGTACTTC.

V and J are TRBV5-4 and TRBJ2-7, with unresolved D. CDR3 size: 18 residues. The V end was cut by 1 base, the J end by 0 bases, with 20 bases between. Germline values: CDR1 SGHNT, CDR2 YYREEE (reference sequence). The CDR3 DNA follows: TGTGCCAGCAGCTTGAACCCTCCCAGGTCCCCGATCTCCTACGAGCAGTACTTC. It codes for CASSLNPPRSPISYEQYF.

The chain links TRBV28 to TRBJ2-7; D is ambiguous. The CDR3 is made up of 15 amino acids. Germline V lookup: CDR1 MDHEN, CDR2 SYDVKM. Trimming removed 5 bases at V and 2 bases at J, with 16 bases between. CDR3 amino acids: CASSPSGPLPYEQYF. CDR3 in DNA: TGTGCCAGCAGTCCCTCGGGCCCACTCCCCTACGAGCAGTACTTC.

J is TRBJ2-1 and V is TRBV11-2; D assignment may be TRBD1 or TRBD2 (5 bases each). Germline V CDR1 and CDR2: SGHAT, FQNNGV. CDR3 size: 14 residues. V was trimmed by 5 bases and J by 9 bases, leaving 17 bases between them. CDR3 coding DNA: TGTGCCAGCAGCCCCGAGGGGTTGGAAGGTGAGCAGTTCTTC. Residues: CASSPEGLEGEQFF.

The chain joins TRBV14 to TRBJ2-3, with D perhaps matching TRBD2 (5 bases). The CDR3 runs to 18 residues. V lost 0 bases, J lost 0 bases, and 16 bases lay in between. From germline, CDR1 is SGHDN and CDR2 FVKESK. The CDR3 DNA follows: TGTGCCAGCAGCCAAGATCCCCCGGGATTCGCGAGCACAGATACGCAGTATTTT. This sequence encodes CASSQDPPGFASTDTQYF. The whole variable domain, filled in from reference TRBV14 and TRBJ2-3, reads EAGVTQFPSHSVIEKGQTVTLRCDPISGHDNLYWYRRVMGKEIKFLLHFVKESKQDESGMPNNRFLAERTGGTYSTLKVQPAELEDSGVYFCASSQDPPGFASTDTQYFGPGTRLTVL.

The chain carries TRBV19 and TRBJ2-4; 7 nucleotides agree with TRBD1. Trimming cost V 8 bases and J 5 bases; bases outside gene matches: 6. CDR1 and CDR2 from the germline V gene are LNHDA and SQIVND (reference sequence). The CDR3 runs to 13 residues. The DNA for the CDR3 is TGTGCCAGTTCTAGACAGGGAGAAAACATTCAGTACTTC. It codes for CASSRQGENIQYF.

This chain uses TRBV5-4 with TRBJ2-2, with D uncertain. CDR1 and CDR2 (germline): SGHNT, YYREEE (reference sequence). V lost 0 bases and J 4 bases, leaving 10 bases between the germline ends. This CDR3 comprises 15 residues. The CDR3: CASSLDRTPTGELFF. For the CDR3, the DNA is TGTGCCAGCAGCTTGGACAGAACCCCCACCGGGGAGCTGTTTTTT.

The chain employs TRBV2 and TRBJ2-3; D is possibly TRBD2 (5 bases). The germline CDR1 and CDR2 sequences are SNHLY and FYNNEI. Trimming took off 7 bases at V and 0 bases at J, with 14 bases between the two ends. CDR3 length: 15 residues. The CDR3 spells CASNQNPSSTDTQYF. The DNA of the CDR3 is TGTGCCAGCAATCAAAACCCTAGCAGCACAGATACGCAGTATTTT.

V usage is TRBV5-6 and J usage is TRBJ2-1; TRBD2 is a possible D gene (6 bases). V shed 4 bases and J shed 6 bases, with 11 bases lying between them. CDR3 size: 13 residues. Germline-derived CDR1 and CDR2 are SGHDT and YYEEEE. The chain's CDR3 is CASSRLVFNEQFF. The CDR3 coding sequence is TGTGCCAGCAGCCGACTAGTGTTCAATGAGCAGTTCTTC.

The rearrangement uses TRBV28 and TRBJ2-5, with 7 bases fitting TRBD2. Looked up from germline, CDR1 is MDHEN and CDR2 is SYDVKM. Trimming removed 5 bases from V and 4 bases from J; junction bases left unmatched: 10. CDR3 length: 15 residues. CDR3 region: CASSRPAGRVETQYF. The CDR3 nucleotides are TGTGCCAGCAGTAGACCGGCAGGGAGGGTAGAGACCCAGTACTTC.

The chain couples TRBV4-3 to TRBJ2-3; TRBD2 is a possible D gene (6 bases). The CDR3 loop spans 22 amino acids. Trimming shortened V by 2 bases and J by 2 bases, and 32 bases separated the two germline ends. From germline, CDR1 is LGHNA and CDR2 YSLEER. The CDR3 DNA is TGCGCCAGCAGCCAAAGGGCTCTCGAGCGCCGGGAGCCCCCCTCTGCCACAGATACGCAGTATTTT. It codes for CASSQRALERREPPSATDTQYF.

This clone was counted a single time. The V gene is TRBV28, the J gene TRBJ2-1; maybe TRBD2 (6 bases). This CDR3 is built from 18 residues. Trimming pared 1 base from V and 8 bases from J, leaving 24 bases between. The germline CDR1 and CDR2 sequences are MDHEN and SYDVKM. Here the CDR3 DNA reads TGTGCCAGCAGTTTATCCGCCTACAGCCCTCTAGCGAAGGATGAGCAGTTCTTC. Translated, it gives CASSLSAYSPLAKDEQFF.

The chain joins TRBV5-1 to TRBJ2-1; possible D gene TRBD2, 6 bases. Germline V gene lookup returns CDR1 SGHRS and CDR2 YFSETQ. The CDR3 sequence is 13 residues long. V shed 4 bases and J shed 3 bases, with 8 bases lying between them. DNA of the CDR3: TGCGCCAGCAGCCGGGACTGCTACAATGAGCAGTTCTTC. Translation: CASSRDCYNEQFF.

Points on this clone: The junction departs from the called germline gene at one end, perhaps through a read error. This rearrangement joins TRBV7-9 to TRBJ2-7, with TRBD1 matching over 9 bases. Germline lookup yields CDR1 SEHNR and CDR2 FQNEAQ (reference sequence). The CDR3 has 11 residues. CDR3 residues: CASRRWDRVNF. The CDR3 region has the DNA TGTGCCAGCCGGAGATGGGACAGGGTTAACTTC.

The chain employs TRBV5-1 and TRBJ2-1; D gene ambiguous. Trimming cost V 0 bases and J 4 bases, with 8 bases left between them. Per the germline V gene, CDR1 is SGHRS and CDR2 is YFSETQ. This CDR3 contains 14 residues. The CDR3 nucleotides are TGCGCCAGCAGCTTGGCCAGACTTTACAATGAGCAGTTCTTC. Encoded protein: CASSLARLYNEQFF.

The chain has TRBV6-1 and TRBJ2-3; D unclear. The germline gives CDR1 MNHNS, CDR2 SASEGT. V lost 8 bases to trimming and J lost 2 bases, with 11 bases between them. This CDR3 is 13 amino acids long. The DNA of the CDR3 is TGTGCCAGCGCGTGGGTCCCCACAGATACGCAGTATTTT. As protein: CASAWVPTDTQYF.

The chain carries TRBV7-2 and TRBJ1-1, with 7 bases that match TRBD1. Germline trimming cut 1 base from V and 1 base from J; bases unmatched to any gene: 15. The CDR3 sequence is 19 residues long. Germline V gene sequence: CDR1 SGHTA, CDR2 FQGNSA. CDR3 sequence (DNA): TGTGCCAGCAGCTTAGGAGACAGGGCCGCTTATAGAACGAACACTGAAGCTTTCTTT. Amino acid sequence: CASSLGDRAAYRTNTEAFF.

This chain connects TRBV10-3 to TRBJ2-3; 13 nucleotides match TRBD2. CDR1 is ENHRY, CDR2 SYGVKD, per germline. This CDR3 comprises 14 residues. The junction had 2 bases not matched to a gene; V was cut back by 6 bases and J by 5 bases. In nucleotides, the CDR3 is TGTGCCATCAGAAGGACTAGCGGGAGAGATACGCAGTATTTT. It is translated as CAIRRTSGRDTQYF.